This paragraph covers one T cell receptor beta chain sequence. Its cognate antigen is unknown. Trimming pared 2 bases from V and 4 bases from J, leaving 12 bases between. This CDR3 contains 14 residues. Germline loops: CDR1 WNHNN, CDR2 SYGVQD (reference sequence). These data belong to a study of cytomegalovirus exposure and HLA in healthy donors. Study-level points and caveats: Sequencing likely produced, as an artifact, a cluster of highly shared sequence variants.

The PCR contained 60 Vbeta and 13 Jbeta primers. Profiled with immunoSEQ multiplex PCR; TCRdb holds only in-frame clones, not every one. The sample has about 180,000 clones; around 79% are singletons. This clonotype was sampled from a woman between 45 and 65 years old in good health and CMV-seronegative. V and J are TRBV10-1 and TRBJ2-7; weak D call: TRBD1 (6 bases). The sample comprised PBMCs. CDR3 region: CASSEGGREYEQYF. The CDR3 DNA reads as TGCGCCAGCAGTGAGGGGGGCCGGGAATACGAGCAGTACTTC.